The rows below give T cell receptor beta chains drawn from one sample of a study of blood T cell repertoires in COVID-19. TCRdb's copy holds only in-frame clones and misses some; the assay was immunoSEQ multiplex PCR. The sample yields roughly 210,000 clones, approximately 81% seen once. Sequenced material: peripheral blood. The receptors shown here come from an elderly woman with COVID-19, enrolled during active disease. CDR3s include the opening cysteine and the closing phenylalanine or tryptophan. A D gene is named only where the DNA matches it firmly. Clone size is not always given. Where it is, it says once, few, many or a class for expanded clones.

cdr3_nt: TGTGCCAGTAGTACCCACAGGGCCCCGAACACTGAAGCTTTCTTT
cdr3_aa: CASSTHRAPNTEAFF
j_call: TRBJ1-1
d_call: .
v_call: TRBV19
clone_size: .

cdr3_nt: TGCGCCAGCAGCGAAGGGACAGGTGTAGGTGGAAACACCATATATTTT
cdr3_aa: CASSEGTGVGGNTIYF
j_call: TRBJ1-3
d_call: TRBD1
v_call: TRBV5-1
clone_size: .

cdr3_nt: TGTGCCAGCAGCCCCCGGACAGGATATGGCTACACCTTC
cdr3_aa: CASSPRTGYGYTF
j_call: TRBJ1-2
d_call: TRBD1
v_call: TRBV9
clone_size: .

cdr3_nt: TGTGCCAGCAGTTCGAGACAGGGACACAATCAGCCCCAGCATTTT
cdr3_aa: CASSSRQGHNQPQHF
j_call: TRBJ1-5
d_call: TRBD1
v_call: TRBV6-5
clone_size: .

cdr3_nt: TGCGCCAGCAGCGCCTACAGGGGGCGGAGTGGAGAGACCCAGTACTTC
cdr3_aa: CASSAYRGRSGETQYF
j_call: TRBJ2-5
d_call: TRBD1
v_call: TRBV5-1
clone_size: .

cdr3_nt: TGTGCCAGCAGCGTATACCCGGACAGGGCTTCTAACTATGGCTACACCTTC
cdr3_aa: CASSVYPDRASNYGYTF
j_call: TRBJ1-2
d_call: TRBD1
v_call: TRBV9
clone_size: .

cdr3_nt: TGTGCCAGCAGCATATCGGACAGGGTTCGGAAAGCTTTCTTT
cdr3_aa: CASSISDRVRKAFF
j_call: TRBJ1-1
d_call: TRBD1
v_call: TRBV7-2
clone_size: .

cdr3_nt: TGCGCCAGCAGTCCCGGGACAGGAATAAACTATGGCTACACCTTC
cdr3_aa: CASSPGTGINYGYTF
j_call: TRBJ1-2
d_call: TRBD1
v_call: TRBV5-1
clone_size: few

cdr3_nt: TGTGCCAGCAGCTTAGTTCGGGGGACGAACACCGGGGAGCTGTTTTTT
cdr3_aa: CASSLVRGTNTGELFF
j_call: TRBJ2-2
d_call: .
v_call: TRBV7-2
clone_size: .

cdr3_nt: TGTGCCAGCAGCTCCAGGGCTAGGCAACCTACAGATACGCAGTATTTT
cdr3_aa: CASSSRARQPTDTQYF
j_call: TRBJ2-3
d_call: .
v_call: TRBV7-9
clone_size: .

cdr3_nt: TGTGCCAGTAGTCCCCCGGGACAGGGGGGGCTCGAGCAGTACTTC
cdr3_aa: CASSPPGQGGLEQYF
j_call: TRBJ2-7
d_call: TRBD1
v_call: TRBV19
clone_size: few

cdr3_nt: TGTGCCAGTAGCACAGACAGGAAATTTGAAGCTTTCTTT
cdr3_aa: CASSTDRKFEAFF
j_call: TRBJ1-1
d_call: .
v_call: TRBV19
clone_size: .

cdr3_nt: TGTGCCAGCAGCCGGGACAGCTACTATGGCTACACCTTC
cdr3_aa: CASSRDSYYGYTF
j_call: TRBJ1-2
d_call: TRBD1
v_call: TRBV12-3/TRBV12-4
clone_size: once

cdr3_nt: TGTGCCAGCAGCTTAAGGGCTAGCGGACGATCAGATACGCAGTATTTT
cdr3_aa: CASSLRASGRSDTQYF
j_call: TRBJ2-3
d_call: TRBD2
v_call: TRBV7-2
clone_size: .

cdr3_nt: TGTGCCAGTAGTACCGGGACAGGGGCCCTCACCGGGGAGCTGTTTTTT
cdr3_aa: CASSTGTGALTGELFF
j_call: TRBJ2-2
d_call: TRBD1
v_call: TRBV19
clone_size: once

cdr3_nt: TGTGCCATCAGTGAGTCTCCCGGGACTCCGAAGGAAAAACTGTTTTTT
cdr3_aa: CAISESPGTPKEKLFF
j_call: TRBJ1-4
d_call: .
v_call: TRBV10-3
clone_size: once

cdr3_nt: TGTGCCAGCAGCTTAGGTGTGGGGGCGAGCACAGATACGCAGTATTTT
cdr3_aa: CASSLGVGASTDTQYF
j_call: TRBJ2-3
d_call: .
v_call: TRBV7-2
clone_size: .

cdr3_nt: TGTGCCAGCAGCTTAGGTGTGACAATAAATAACTATGGCTACACCTTC
cdr3_aa: CASSLGVTINNYGYTF
j_call: TRBJ1-2
d_call: .
v_call: TRBV7-8
clone_size: .

cdr3_nt: TGTGCCAGCCAGTCCTCTGGAAACACCATATATTTT
cdr3_aa: CASQSSGNTIYF
j_call: TRBJ1-3
d_call: .
v_call: TRBV2
clone_size: .

cdr3_nt: TGTGCCAGCAGTCCCGGGACAGGTTCCTACGAGCAGTACTTC
cdr3_aa: CASSPGTGSYEQYF
j_call: TRBJ2-7
d_call: TRBD1
v_call: TRBV28
clone_size: .

cdr3_nt: TGCGCCAGCAGCTTGCGCCCCCAGGTCAATGAGCAGTTCTTC
cdr3_aa: CASSLRPQVNEQFF
j_call: TRBJ2-1
d_call: .
v_call: TRBV5-1
clone_size: .

cdr3_nt: TGTGCCAGTAGTATCCTTGCGGGGAATAATCAGCCCCAGCATTTT
cdr3_aa: CASSILAGNNQPQHF
j_call: TRBJ1-5
d_call: .
v_call: TRBV19
clone_size: .

cdr3_nt: TGTGCCAGCAGTTTACAGGGGACAGGCTATGGCTACACCTTC
cdr3_aa: CASSLQGTGYGYTF
j_call: TRBJ1-2
d_call: TRBD1
v_call: TRBV28
clone_size: few

cdr3_nt: TGTGCCACCAGCAGTGACGGAGGGAAAGGTTACGAGCAGTACTTC
cdr3_aa: CATSSDGGKGYEQYF
j_call: TRBJ2-7
d_call: .
v_call: TRBV15
clone_size: .

cdr3_nt: TGTGCCAGCAGCCCGGACAGGGGGCGTATAGCTTTCTTT
cdr3_aa: CASSPDRGRIAFF
j_call: TRBJ1-1
d_call: TRBD1
v_call: TRBV7-2
clone_size: .

cdr3_nt: TGTGCCAGTAGCTTGAGCTCCTACAATGAGCAGTTCTTC
cdr3_aa: CASSLSSYNEQFF
j_call: TRBJ2-1
d_call: .
v_call: TRBV19
clone_size: few

cdr3_nt: TGTGCCACCAGTGGTTCCGGGGCAGGGGGAGCCCAGTACTTC
cdr3_aa: CATSGSGAGGAQYF
j_call: TRBJ2-5
d_call: TRBD1
v_call: TRBV24-1
clone_size: .

cdr3_nt: TGTGCCAGCAGCTTATCGGCTAGCGGTTATACGCAGTATTTT
cdr3_aa: CASSLSASGYTQYF
j_call: TRBJ2-3
d_call: TRBD2
v_call: TRBV7-2
clone_size: .

cdr3_nt: TGCAGCGTTGAAGGCCTAGCGGGGCCCCAAGAGACCCAGTACTTC
cdr3_aa: CSVEGLAGPQETQYF
j_call: TRBJ2-5
d_call: TRBD2
v_call: TRBV29-1
clone_size: few

cdr3_nt: TGTGCCAGCAGTATCAGGGTTGAATACTATGGCTACACCTTC
cdr3_aa: CASSIRVEYYGYTF
j_call: TRBJ1-2
d_call: .
v_call: TRBV28
clone_size: once

cdr3_nt: TGTGCCAGCAGTGTCCCGGGACAGGAGTCTAACTATGGCTACACCTTC
cdr3_aa: CASSVPGQESNYGYTF
j_call: TRBJ1-2
d_call: TRBD1
v_call: TRBV6-6
clone_size: .